The next 5 T cell receptor beta chains were all read from a single sample in a study of OX40 agonist ivuxolimab in advanced cancers. Generated by immunoSEQ multiplex PCR, the TCRdb table keeps only in-frame clones and is missing some. The table lists around 80,000 clones, around 86% of them singletons. Sequenced here: CD4+ or CD8+ T cells sorted from blood, sampled in a trial of the OX40 agonist ivuxolimab. These TCRs come from an adult with an advanced solid tumor such as melanoma, head and neck, liver or kidney cancer.

This clone has more than one count but fewer than ten. The chain carries TRBV6-1 and TRBJ1-2; TRBD1 aligns across 8 bases. Germline trimming cut 5 bases from V and 2 bases from J; bases unmatched to any gene: 1. Germline loops: CDR1 MNHNS, CDR2 SASEGT. The CDR3 totals 13 residues. The CDR3 DNA follows: TGTGCCAGCAGTACAGGGGGGAACTATGGCTACACCTTC. It translates to CASSTGGNYGYTF.

The CDR3 reads CATGGGAPYEQYV. The CDR3 DNA sequence: TGTGCCACCGGTGGGGGGGCCCCCTACGAGCAGTACGTC. This chain uses TRBV6-5 with TRBJ2-7; possibly TRBD2 for D (7 bases). The length of the CDR3 is 13 residues. V lost 10 bases, J lost 2 bases, and 15 bases lay in between. Germline V gives CDR1 MNHEY, CDR2 SVGAGI.

This sequence joins TRBV29-1 and TRBJ1-1; TRBD1 aligns across 7 bases. CDR3 length equals 14 residues. The germline gives CDR1 SQVTM, CDR2 ANQGSEA. Trimming cost V 6 bases and J 3 bases; bases outside gene matches: 10. Here the CDR3 DNA reads TGCAGCGTGGGATACCGGGACAGTCACACTGAAGCTTTCTTT. Translating gives CSVGYRDSHTEAFF. Based on the CDR3 plus reference TRBV29-1 and TRBJ1-1, the full variable domain is SAVISQKPSRDICQRGTSLTIQCQVDSQVTMMFWYRQQPGQSLTLIATANQGSEATYESGFVIDKFPISRPNLTFSTLTVSNMSPEDSSIYLCSVGYRDSHTEAFFGQGTRLTVV.

J is TRBJ1-1 and V is TRBV6-5; no definite D call. Germline CDR1 reads MNHEY; CDR2 reads SVGAGI. V was cut by 2 bases and J by 1 base, with 11 bases left in between. The CDR3 runs 15 residues. The CDR3 DNA reads TGTGCCAGCAGTTACAACGACGGAGGGAACACTGAAGCTTTCTTT. Residues: CASSYNDGGNTEAFF.

The rearrangement links TRBV6-5 to TRBJ1-1, with 9 bases matching TRBD1. V was pared by 6 bases and J by 8 bases, with 10 bases of the junction left unmatched. This CDR3 is 14 amino acids long. From germline, CDR1 is MNHEY and CDR2 SVGAGI. The CDR3 DNA sequence: TGTGCCAGCAGCCGGGACAGGGTTTCTAGAGAAGCTTTCTTT. Its translation is CASSRDRVSREAFF.